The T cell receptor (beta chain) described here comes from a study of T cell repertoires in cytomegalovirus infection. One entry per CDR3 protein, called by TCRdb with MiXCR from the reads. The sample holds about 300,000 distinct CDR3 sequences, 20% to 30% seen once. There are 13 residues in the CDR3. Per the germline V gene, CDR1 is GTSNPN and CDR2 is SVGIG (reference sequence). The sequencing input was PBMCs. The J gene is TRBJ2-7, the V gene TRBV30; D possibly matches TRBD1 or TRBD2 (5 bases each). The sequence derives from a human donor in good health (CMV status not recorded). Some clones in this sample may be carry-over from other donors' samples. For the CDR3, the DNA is TGTGCGCTTTCTCCCGGGGCCAGCTACGAGCAGTACTTC. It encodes CALSPGASYEQYF.